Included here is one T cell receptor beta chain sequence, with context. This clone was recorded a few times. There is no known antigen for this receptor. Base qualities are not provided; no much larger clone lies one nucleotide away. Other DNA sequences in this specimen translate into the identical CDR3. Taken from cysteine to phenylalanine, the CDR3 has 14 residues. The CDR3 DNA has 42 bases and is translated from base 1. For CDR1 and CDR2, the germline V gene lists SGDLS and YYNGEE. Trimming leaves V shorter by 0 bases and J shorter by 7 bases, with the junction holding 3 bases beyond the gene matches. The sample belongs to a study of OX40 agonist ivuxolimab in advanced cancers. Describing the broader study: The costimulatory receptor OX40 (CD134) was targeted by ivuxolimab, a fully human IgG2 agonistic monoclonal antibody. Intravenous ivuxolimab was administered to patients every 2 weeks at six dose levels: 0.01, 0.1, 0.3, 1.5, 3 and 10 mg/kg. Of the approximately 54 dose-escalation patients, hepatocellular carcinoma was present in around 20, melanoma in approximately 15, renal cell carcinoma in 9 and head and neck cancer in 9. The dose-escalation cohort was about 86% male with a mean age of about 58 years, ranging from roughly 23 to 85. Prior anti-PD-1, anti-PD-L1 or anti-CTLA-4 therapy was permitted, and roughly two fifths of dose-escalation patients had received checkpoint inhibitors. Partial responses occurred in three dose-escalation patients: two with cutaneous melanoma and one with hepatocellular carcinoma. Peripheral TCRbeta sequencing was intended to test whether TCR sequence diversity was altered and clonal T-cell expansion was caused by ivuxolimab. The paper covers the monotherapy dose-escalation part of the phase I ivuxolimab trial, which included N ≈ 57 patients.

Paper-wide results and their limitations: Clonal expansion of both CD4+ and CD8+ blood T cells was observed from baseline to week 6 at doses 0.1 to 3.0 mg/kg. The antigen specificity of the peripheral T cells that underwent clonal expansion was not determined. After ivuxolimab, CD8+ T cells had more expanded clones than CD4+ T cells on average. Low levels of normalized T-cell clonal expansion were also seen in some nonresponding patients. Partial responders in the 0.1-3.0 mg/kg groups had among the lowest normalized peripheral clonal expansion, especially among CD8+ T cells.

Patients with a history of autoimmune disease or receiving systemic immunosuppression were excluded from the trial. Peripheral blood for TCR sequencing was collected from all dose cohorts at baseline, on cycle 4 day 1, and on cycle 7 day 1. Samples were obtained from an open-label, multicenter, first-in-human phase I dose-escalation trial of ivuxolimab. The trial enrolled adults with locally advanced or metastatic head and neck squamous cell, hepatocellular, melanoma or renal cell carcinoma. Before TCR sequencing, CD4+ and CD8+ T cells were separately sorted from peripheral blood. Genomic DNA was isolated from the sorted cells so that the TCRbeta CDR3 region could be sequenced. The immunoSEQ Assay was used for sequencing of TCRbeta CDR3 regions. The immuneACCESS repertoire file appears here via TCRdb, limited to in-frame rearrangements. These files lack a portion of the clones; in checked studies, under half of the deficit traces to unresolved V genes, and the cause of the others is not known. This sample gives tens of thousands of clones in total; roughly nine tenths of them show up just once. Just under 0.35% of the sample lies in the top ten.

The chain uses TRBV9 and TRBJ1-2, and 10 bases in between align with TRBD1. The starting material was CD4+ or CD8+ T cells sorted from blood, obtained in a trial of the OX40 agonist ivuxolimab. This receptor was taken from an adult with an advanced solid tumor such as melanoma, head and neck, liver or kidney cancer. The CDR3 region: CASSVGQGAFGYTF. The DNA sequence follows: TGTGCCAGCAGCGTAGGACAGGGGGCTTTTGGCTACACCTTC.